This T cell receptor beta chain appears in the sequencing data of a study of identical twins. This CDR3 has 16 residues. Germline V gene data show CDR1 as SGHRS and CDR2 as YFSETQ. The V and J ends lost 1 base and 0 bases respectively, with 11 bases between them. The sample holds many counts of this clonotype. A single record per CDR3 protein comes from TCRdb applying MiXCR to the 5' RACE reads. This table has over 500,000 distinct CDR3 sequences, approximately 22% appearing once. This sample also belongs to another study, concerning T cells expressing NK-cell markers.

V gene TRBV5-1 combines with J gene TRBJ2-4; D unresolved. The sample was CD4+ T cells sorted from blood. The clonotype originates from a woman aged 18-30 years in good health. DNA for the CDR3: TGCGCCAGCAGCTTGTCAGGTTCCTCAGCCAAAAACATTCAGTACTTC. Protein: CASSLSGSSAKNIQYF.